These 18 T cell receptor beta chains came from one sample sequenced in a study of cytomegalovirus exposure and HLA in healthy donors. The PCR used 60 Vbeta and 13 Jbeta primers. Using immunoSEQ multiplex PCR, the repertoire was profiled, and TCRdb retains in-frame clones only, with some absent. The sample consists of 150,000 to 200,000 clones, approximately 78% of them appearing once. The specimen was PBMCs. The receptor source for this set is a girl aged 2 to 10 in good health and CMV-seropositive.

This clone was picked up a small number of times. The chain links TRBV6-1 to TRBJ1-5, with D possibly being TRBD1 (5 bases). Trimming cost V 6 bases and J 2 bases, with 14 bases left between them. Germline CDR1 and CDR2: MNHNS and SASEGT. CDR3 length: 15 amino acids. The CDR3 protein is CASRKSGARNQPQHF. CDR3 sequence (DNA): TGTGCCAGCAGAAAAAGCGGGGCTCGCAATCAGCCCCAGCATTTT.

The chain couples TRBV6-4 to TRBJ2-3, with TRBD1 matching over 9 bases. Losses at the gene ends were 3 bases for V and 3 bases for J; bases not matched to a gene: 1. The CDR3 runs to 14 residues. Germline V lookup: CDR1 MRHNA, CDR2 SNTAGT. The CDR3 nucleotides are TGTGCCAGCAGTGAACAGGGGGCTACAGATACGCAGTATTTT. Its translation: CASSEQGATDTQYF.

The V gene is TRBV30, the J gene TRBJ2-3; 9 positions agree with TRBD2. Germline V gives CDR1 GTSNPN, CDR2 SVGIG (reference sequence). The CDR3 has 12 amino acids. V lost 2 bases, J lost 8 bases, and 2 bases stayed unmatched. CDR3 protein: CAWSQAGGTQYF. The CDR3 DNA reads as TGTGCCTGGAGTCAAGCGGGAGGTACGCAGTATTTT.

This clone was seen a few times. The chain links TRBV30 to TRBJ2-7; D possibly corresponds to TRBD2 (6 bases). The CDR3 runs to 13 residues. V was trimmed by 1 base and J by 5 bases, leaving 12 bases between them. The germline V gene encodes CDR1 GTSNPN and CDR2 SVGIG (reference sequence). Here the CDR3 DNA reads TGTGCCTGGAGTGCGGGACTTGCTAACGAGCAGTACTTC. The encoded protein is CAWSAGLANEQYF.

The CDR3 nucleotides read TGCAGTGCTAGAGGCCACCTAAGACAGTACTTC. Its protein product is CSARGHLRQYF. This chain joins TRBV20-1 and TRBJ2-7; the D is unclear. V was cut by 1 base and J by 10 bases, with 11 bases left in between. Germline lookup yields CDR1 DFQATT and CDR2 SNEGSKA (reference sequence). This CDR3 has 11 residues.

This chain joins TRBV27 and TRBJ2-5; 7 bases align to TRBD2. CDR1 and CDR2 from the germline V gene are MNHEY and SMNVEV (reference sequence). After removal of 5 bases from V and 2 bases from J, the junction contained 5 bases not matched to a gene. There are 14 residues in the CDR3. The CDR3 nucleotides read TGTGCCAGCAGTCGTCTAGCGGAACAAGAGACCCAGTACTTC. It codes for CASSRLAEQETQYF.

This clone was seen more than once but under ten times. The chain is built from TRBV6-5 and TRBJ2-1, with D perhaps TRBD2 (6 bases). The germline V and J ends were trimmed by 6 bases and 0 bases, with 12 bases remaining between them. From germline, CDR1 is MNHEY and CDR2 SVGAGI. The CDR3 loop spans 15 amino acids. DNA for the CDR3: TGTGCCAGCAGCACTAGCCCTGACTCCTACAATGAGCAGTTCTTC. It yields the protein CASSTSPDSYNEQFF.

This rearrangement joins TRBV6-6 to TRBJ2-5, with 8 positions matching TRBD1. There are 13 residues in the CDR3. The V gene's germline CDR1 is MNHNY and CDR2 SVGAGI (reference sequence). After removal of 11 bases from V and 3 bases from J, the junction contained 8 bases not matched to a gene. CDR3 in amino acids: CAGRTGREETQYF. CDR3 bases: TGTGCCGGGCGGACAGGGCGAGAAGAGACCCAGTACTTC.

The chain is built from TRBV29-1 and TRBJ2-1; 7 bases are shared with TRBD2. With V trimmed by 5 bases and J by 0 bases, 7 bases remained unmatched. Germline CDR1 is SQVTM and CDR2 is ANQGSEA. This CDR3 has 15 residues. In nucleotides, the CDR3 is TGCAGCGTTCGAGGGAGGGCCACCTCCTACAATGAGCAGTTCTTC. Its translation is CSVRGRATSYNEQFF.

This clone was observed a handful of times. The V gene is TRBV6-5, the J gene TRBJ1-3; D gene unclear. The CDR3 contains 14 residues. CDR1 is MNHEY, CDR2 SVGAGI, per germline. V was clipped by 3 bases and J by 0 bases, with 6 bases between them. The CDR3 region is CASSYASSGNTIYF. The CDR3 nucleotides are TGTGCCAGCAGTTATGCGTCCTCTGGAAACACCATATATTTT.

This rearrangement joins TRBV28 to TRBJ2-1; perhaps TRBD2 as D (6 bases). The length of the CDR3 is 13 residues. CDR1 and CDR2 (germline): MDHEN, SYDVKM. Trimming pared 6 bases from V and 2 bases from J, leaving 8 bases between. In DNA form, the CDR3 reads TGTGCCAGCAGGGAGGGAGCCTACAATGAGCAGTTCTTC. Residues: CASREGAYNEQFF.

In regard to this clone: Mismatch with germline at one junction end may stem from a read error. The chain couples TRBV7-7 to TRBJ2-5; TRBD2 agrees at 12 bases. The CDR3 contains 16 residues. Germline V gene data show CDR1 as SSHAT and CDR2 as FNYEAQ (reference sequence). CDR3 nucleotide sequence: TGTGCTAGCAACGTGCTAGCGGGAGGGGGTGGAGAGACCCAGTACTTC. This translates into CASNVLAGGGGETQYF.

The chain is built from TRBV5-1 and TRBJ1-1; TRBD1 is a possible D gene (6 bases). Per germline, CDR1 SGHRS and CDR2 YFSETQ. V dropped 2 bases and J dropped 0 bases, with 8 bases sitting between them. The CDR3 extends over 14 amino acids. The CDR3 spells CASSFTGMNTEAFF. The CDR3 coding sequence is TGCGCCAGCAGCTTTACAGGGATGAACACTGAAGCTTTCTTT. Full variable domain (outside the CDR3, taken from reference TRBV5-1 and TRBJ1-1): KAGVTQTPRYLIKTRGQQVTLSCSPISGHRSVSWYQQTPGQGLQFLFEYFSETQRNKGNFPGRFSGRQFSNSRSEMNVSTLELGDSALYLCASSFTGMNTEAFFGQGTRLTVV.

Details on this clone: The sample contains more than one DNA sequence encoding this CDR3. The chain couples TRBV2 to TRBJ1-2; D gene unclear. Germline V lookup: CDR1 SNHLY, CDR2 FYNNEI. V was shortened by 0 bases and J by 4 bases, with 9 bases between the two germline ends. The CDR3 has 14 residues. The CDR3 bases are TGTGCCAGCAGTGAAGCGCGGCAGCTCTATGGCTACACCTTC. Its translation is CASSEARQLYGYTF.

The chain uses TRBV2 and TRBJ2-1, with a tentative D call TRBD2 (6 bases). The V and J ends lost 10 bases and 7 bases respectively, with 17 bases between them. In germline, CDR1 is SNHLY, CDR2 FYNNEI. The CDR3 is 13 residues long. The CDR3 nucleotides read TGTGCCAAGACGAAGGGACTGACTAATGAGCAGTTCTTC. This sequence encodes CAKTKGLTNEQFF.

This chain uses TRBV15 with TRBJ1-4; perhaps TRBD1 as D (5 bases). Trimming cost V 1 base and J 8 bases, with 14 bases left between them. This CDR3 has 15 residues. Germline V lookup: CDR1 LNHNV, CDR2 YYDKDF (reference sequence). CDR3 sequence reads: CATSRGKGDGEKLFF. The CDR3, as DNA: TGTGCCACCAGCAGAGGGAAAGGGGATGGAGAAAAACTGTTTTTT.

The chain couples TRBV4-1 to TRBJ2-1; D ambiguous. V shed 1 base and J shed 7 bases, with 8 bases lying between them. The CDR3 covers 13 residues. Germline V gene lookup returns CDR1 MGHRA and CDR2 YSYEKL. As DNA, the CDR3 is TGCGCCAGCAGCCAAGTTTTCGGGAATGAGCAGTTCTTC. Residues: CASSQVFGNEQFF.

This rearrangement joins TRBV29-1 to TRBJ1-2, with a weak D call TRBD1 (5 bases). Germline CDR1 SQVTM, CDR2 ANQGSEA. With 6 bases removed from V and 5 bases from J, the gap between germline ends came to 16 bases. The CDR3 spans 13 residues. The CDR3 loop is CSVASGRAYGYTF. The CDR3 nucleotides read TGCAGCGTGGCGAGTGGCAGGGCGTATGGCTACACCTTC.